The text below deals with one TCR beta chain. The antigen remains unidentified. The V gene's germline CDR1 is MNHEY and CDR2 SMNVEV (reference sequence). V was clipped by 8 bases and J by 0 bases, with 13 bases between them. This CDR3 has 14 amino acids. PBMCs served as the source from which CD4+ and CD8+ T cells were sorted. This sample was taken from a study of CD8+ T cells in alopecia areata. The wider study: The study gave treated patients oral tofacitinib at 5 to 10 mg twice daily. A 6-month period off drug followed tofacitinib, which lasted 6 to 18 months. Study-level findings and limits: It was lesional scalp, especially alopecia totalis/universalis, that showed higher clonality than normal scalp.

RNA, once extracted, was reverse transcribed into cDNA for use as the sequencing template. Clones were sequenced by immunoSEQ multiplex PCR, and TCRdb holds only the in-frame ones, with some missing. The sample consists of fewer than 250,000 clones, 57% of them appearing once. This sequence was found in a human donor with alopecia areata. Sequencing was performed on CD4+ T cells sorted from blood, taken at week 0. The J gene is TRBJ1-1, the V gene TRBV27; a weak D match, TRBD1 (5 bases). The CDR3 DNA reads as TGTGCCAGCTCCACCCGGGGGATGAACACTGAAGCTTTCTTT. This gives the protein CASSTRGMNTEAFF.